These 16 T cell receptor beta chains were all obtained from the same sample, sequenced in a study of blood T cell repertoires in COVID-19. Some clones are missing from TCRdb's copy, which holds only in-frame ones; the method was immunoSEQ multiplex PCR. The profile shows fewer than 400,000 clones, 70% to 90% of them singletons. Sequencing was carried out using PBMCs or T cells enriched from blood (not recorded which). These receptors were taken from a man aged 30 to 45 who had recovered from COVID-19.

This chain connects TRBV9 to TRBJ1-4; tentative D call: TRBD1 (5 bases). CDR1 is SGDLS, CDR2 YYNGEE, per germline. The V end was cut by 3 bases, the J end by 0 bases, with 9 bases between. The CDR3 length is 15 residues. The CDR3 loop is CASSASGTTNEKLFF. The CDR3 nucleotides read TGTGCCAGCAGCGCCTCAGGGACAACTAATGAAAAACTGTTTTTT. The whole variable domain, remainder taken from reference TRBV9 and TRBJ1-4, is DSGVTQTPKHLITATGQRVTLRCSPRSGDLSVYWYQQSLDQGLQFLIQYYNGEERAKGNILERFSAQQFPDLHSELNLSSLELGDSALYFCASSASGTTNEKLFFGSGTQLSVL.

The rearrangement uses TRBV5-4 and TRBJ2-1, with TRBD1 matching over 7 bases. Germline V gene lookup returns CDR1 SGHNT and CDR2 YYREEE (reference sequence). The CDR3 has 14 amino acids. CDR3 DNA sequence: TGTGTCAGTATCGGGCAAACAGGGGATAATGAGCAGTTCTTC. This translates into CVSIGQTGDNEQFF.

The CDR3 region is CASSITGARGTTGELFF. The CDR3 nucleotides are TGTGCCAGTAGTATAACAGGGGCGAGGGGGACCACCGGGGAGCTGTTTTTT. The V call is TRBV19, the J call TRBJ2-2; 7 bases fit TRBD1. There are 17 residues in the CDR3. V dropped 2 bases and J dropped 4; count of bases not matched to a gene: 10. Germline V gives CDR1 LNHDA, CDR2 SQIVND (reference sequence).

CDR3 DNA sequence: TGTGCCAGCTCCGGGACAGGGCAAGAGACCCAGTACTTC. Translating it yields CASSGTGQETQYF. The gene calls are TRBV5-4 and TRBJ2-5, with TRBD1 matching 9 bases. Trimming at V came to 7 bases and at J to 2 bases, leaving 3 bases not matched to a gene. Germline loops: CDR1 SGHNT, CDR2 YYREEE (reference sequence). The CDR3 has 13 amino acids.

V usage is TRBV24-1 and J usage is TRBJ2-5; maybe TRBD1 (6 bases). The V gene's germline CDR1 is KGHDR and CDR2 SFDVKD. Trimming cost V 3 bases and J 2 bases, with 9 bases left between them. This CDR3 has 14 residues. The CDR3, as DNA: TGTGCCACCAGTGATACAGGGTTTCAAGAGACCCAGTACTTC. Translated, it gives CATSDTGFQETQYF.

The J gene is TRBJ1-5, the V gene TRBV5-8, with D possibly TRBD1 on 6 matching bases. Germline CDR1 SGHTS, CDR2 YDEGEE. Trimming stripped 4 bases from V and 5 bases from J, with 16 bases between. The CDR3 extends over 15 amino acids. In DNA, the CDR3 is TGTGCCAGCAGCGTGACAGGCAGGACGCATCAGCCCCAGCATTTT. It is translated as CASSVTGRTHQPQHF.

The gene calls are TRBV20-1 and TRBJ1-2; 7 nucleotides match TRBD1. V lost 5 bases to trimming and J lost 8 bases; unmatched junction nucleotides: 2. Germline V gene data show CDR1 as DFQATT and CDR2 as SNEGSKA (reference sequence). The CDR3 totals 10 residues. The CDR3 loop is CSAAGGGYTF. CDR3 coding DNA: TGCAGTGCTGCAGGGGGAGGCTACACCTTC.

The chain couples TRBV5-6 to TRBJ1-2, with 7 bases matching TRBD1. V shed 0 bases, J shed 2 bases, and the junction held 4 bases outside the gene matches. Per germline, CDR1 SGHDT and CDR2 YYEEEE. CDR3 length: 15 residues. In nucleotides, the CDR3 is TGTGCCAGCAGCTTGGGGACAGGACAAAACTATGGCTACACCTTC. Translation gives CASSLGTGQNYGYTF.

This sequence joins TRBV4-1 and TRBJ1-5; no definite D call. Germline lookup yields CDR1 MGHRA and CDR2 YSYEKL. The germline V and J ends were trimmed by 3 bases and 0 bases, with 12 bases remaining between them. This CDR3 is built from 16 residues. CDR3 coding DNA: TGCGCCAGCAGCCAGCCTGCCGGGGTTAGCAATCAGCCCCAGCATTTT. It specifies CASSQPAGVSNQPQHF.

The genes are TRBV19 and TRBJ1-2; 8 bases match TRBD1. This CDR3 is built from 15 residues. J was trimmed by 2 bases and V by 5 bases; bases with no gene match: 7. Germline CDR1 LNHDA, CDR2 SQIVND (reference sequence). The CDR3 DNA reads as TGTGCCAGTAGTGTACAGGGGGTAAGAAACTATGGCTACACCTTC. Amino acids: CASSVQGVRNYGYTF.

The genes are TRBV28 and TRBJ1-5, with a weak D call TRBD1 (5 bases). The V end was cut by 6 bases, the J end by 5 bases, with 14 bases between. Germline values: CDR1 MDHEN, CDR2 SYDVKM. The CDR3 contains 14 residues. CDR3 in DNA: TGTGCCAGCAGAGGGACCGGGAGCGATCAGCCCCAGCATTTT. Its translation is CASRGTGSDQPQHF.

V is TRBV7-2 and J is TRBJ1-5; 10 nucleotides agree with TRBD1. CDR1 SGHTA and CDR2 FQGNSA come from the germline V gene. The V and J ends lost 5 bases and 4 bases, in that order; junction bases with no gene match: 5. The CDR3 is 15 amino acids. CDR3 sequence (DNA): TGTGCCAGCAGCCTGGGACAGGGGAGTAATCAGCCCCAGCATTTT. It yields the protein CASSLGQGSNQPQHF.

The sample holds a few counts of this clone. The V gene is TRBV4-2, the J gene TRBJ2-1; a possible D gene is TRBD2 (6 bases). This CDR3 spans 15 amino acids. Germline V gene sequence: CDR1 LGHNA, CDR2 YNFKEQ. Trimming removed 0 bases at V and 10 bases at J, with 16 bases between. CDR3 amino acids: CASSQDRGTSGEQFF. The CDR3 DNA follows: TGTGCCAGCAGCCAAGATCGCGGGACTTCGGGGGAGCAGTTCTTC.

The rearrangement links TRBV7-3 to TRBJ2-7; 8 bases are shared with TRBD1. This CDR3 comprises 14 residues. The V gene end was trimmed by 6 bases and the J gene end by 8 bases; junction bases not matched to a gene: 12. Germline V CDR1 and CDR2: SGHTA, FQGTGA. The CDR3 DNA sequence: TGTGCCAGCAGGTCCGGGACAGGCGGGGTAAAGCAGTACTTC. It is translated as CASRSGTGGVKQYF.

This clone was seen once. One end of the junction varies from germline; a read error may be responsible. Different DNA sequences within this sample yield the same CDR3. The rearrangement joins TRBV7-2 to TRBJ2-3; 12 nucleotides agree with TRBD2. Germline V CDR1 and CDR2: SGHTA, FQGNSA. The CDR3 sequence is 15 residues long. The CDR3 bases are TGTGCCAGCAGCCTAGCGGGGGGGCGCACAGATACGCAGTATTTT. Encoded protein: CASSLAGGRTDTQYF.

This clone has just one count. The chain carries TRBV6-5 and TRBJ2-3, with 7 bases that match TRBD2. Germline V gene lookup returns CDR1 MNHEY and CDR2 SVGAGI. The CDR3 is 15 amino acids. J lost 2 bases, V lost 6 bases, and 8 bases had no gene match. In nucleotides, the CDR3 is TGTGCCAGCAGGCTCAGCGGGGCCTTCACAGATACGCAGTATTTT. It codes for CASRLSGAFTDTQYF.